Listed below are T cell receptor gamma chains from one sample, sequenced in a study of human gamma delta and Vdelta1 T cells. TCRdb processed the PCR reads again with the CATT caller. The sample yields fewer than 3,000 gamma-chain clones, around 5.2% seen once. Sequenced input: naive CD27+ Vdelta1 gamma-delta T cells from blood. These receptors were obtained from a human donor in good health. Both conserved end residues are part of each CDR3. A clone size is listed for some rows: how often the clone was seen (once, few, many), or a class if it is expanded.

v_call	j_call	clone_size	cdr3_aa
TRGV5	TRGJ1/TRGJ2	-	CATGEEGYKKLF
TRGV5	TRGJ1/TRGJ2	few	CATWDVPGPRRNYYKKLF
TRGV3	TRGJ1/TRGJ2	medium-sized	CATWDFFMKLF
TRGV3	TRGJP2	few	CATWDRPPLYSSDWIKTF
TRGV3	TRGJ1/TRGJ2	few	CATWDRPVLRYKKLF
TRGV3	TRGJ1/TRGJ2	-	CATWGRPLGYYKKLF
TRGV9	TRGJP	medium-sized	CALWEVLRELGKKIKVF
TRGV3	TRGJ1/TRGJ2	medium-sized	CATWDRLHYKKLF
TRGV9	TRGJ1/TRGJ2	medium-sized	CALWEVRYYKKLF
TRGV3	TRGJ1/TRGJ2	-	CATWAAMDYYKKLF
TRGV3	TRGJ1/TRGJ2	few	CATWDIRGGYKKLF
TRGV3	TRGJ1/TRGJ2	medium-sized	CATWDRPGYKKLF
TRGV9	TRGJ1/TRGJ2	large	CALWEVDYYKKLF
TRGV9	TRGJ1/TRGJ2	large	CALWEVYYKKLF
TRGV2	TRGJ1/TRGJ2	few	CATWDGNFYYKKLF
TRGV5	TRGJ1/TRGJ2	few	CATWDRVKKLF
TRGV2	TRGJ1/TRGJ2	large	CATWDGSAELF
TRGV2	TRGJ1/TRGJ2	medium-sized	CATWDVPYKKLF
TRGV3	TRGJ1/TRGJ2	-	CATWDRLRNYYKKLF
TRGV9	TRGJ1/TRGJ2	-	CALWLLARDKKLF
TRGV8	TRGJ1/TRGJ2	-	CATSIYKKLF
TRGV3	TRGJ1/TRGJ2	few	CATWDRRVPNYYKKLF
TRGV5	TRGJ1/TRGJ2	few	CAAWETLHYKKLF
TRGV8	TRGJP2	few	CATWVLSSDWIKTF
TRGV3	TRGJ1/TRGJ2	medium-sized	CATWDYYKKLF
TRGV2	TRGJ1/TRGJ2	medium-sized	CATWDGLKKKLF
TRGV8	TRGJ1/TRGJ2	-	CATWDRRRADYYKKLF
TRGV5	TRGJ1/TRGJ2	medium-sized	CATWDRYYKKLF
TRGV5	TRGJ1/TRGJ2	medium-sized	CATWDRLYYKKLF
TRGV8	TRGJ1/TRGJ2	few	CATWAPYYKKLF
TRGV3	TRGJ1/TRGJ2	few	CATWDRQRTAGPYYKKLF
TRGV8	TRGJ1/TRGJ2	medium-sized	CATWADYYRKLF
TRGV8	TRGJ1/TRGJ2	medium-sized	CATWDRGYKKLF
TRGV3	TRGJ1/TRGJ2	large	CATWEKYKKLF
TRGV9	TRGJ1/TRGJ2	few	CALWGTAYYKKLF
TRGV9	TRGJ1/TRGJ2	-	CALWEVDCYYKKLF
TRGV9	TRGJ1/TRGJ2	medium-sized	CALWEVPVKKKLF
TRGV2	TRGJ1/TRGJ2	few	CATWDLPEYYKKLF
TRGV5	TRGJ1/TRGJ2	medium-sized	CATWDRHDYYKKLF
TRGV5	TRGJ1/TRGJ2	large	CATWGYYKKLF
TRGV3	TRGJ1/TRGJ2	few	CATWDRRPFSDYYKKLF
TRGV3	TRGJ1/TRGJ2	few	CATWDRPQVFRKKLF
TRGV2	TRGJ1/TRGJ2	medium-sized	CATWDGGHYKKLF
TRGV3	TRGJP2	medium-sized	CATWAKYSSDWIKTF
TRGV3	TRGJ1/TRGJ2	-	CATWDRPPAYYKKLF
TRGV8	TRGJ1/TRGJ2	-	CAFWEIHKKLF